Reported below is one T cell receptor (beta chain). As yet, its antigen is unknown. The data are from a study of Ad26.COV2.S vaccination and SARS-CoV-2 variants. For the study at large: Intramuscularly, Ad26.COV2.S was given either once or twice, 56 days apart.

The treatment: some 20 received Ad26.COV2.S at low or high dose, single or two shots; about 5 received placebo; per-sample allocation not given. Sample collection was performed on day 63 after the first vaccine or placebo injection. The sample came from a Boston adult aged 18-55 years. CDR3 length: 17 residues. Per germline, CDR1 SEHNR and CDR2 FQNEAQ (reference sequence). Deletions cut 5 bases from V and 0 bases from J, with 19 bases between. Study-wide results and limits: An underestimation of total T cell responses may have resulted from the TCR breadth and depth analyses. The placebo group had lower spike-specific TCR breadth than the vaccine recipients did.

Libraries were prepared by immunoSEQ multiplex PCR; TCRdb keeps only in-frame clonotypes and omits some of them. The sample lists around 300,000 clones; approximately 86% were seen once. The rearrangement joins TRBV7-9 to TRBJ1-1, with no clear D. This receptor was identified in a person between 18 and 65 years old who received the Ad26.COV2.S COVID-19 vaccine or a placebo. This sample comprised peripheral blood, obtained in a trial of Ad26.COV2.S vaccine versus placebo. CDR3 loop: CASSSPSYHMMNTEAFF. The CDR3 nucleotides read TGTGCCAGCAGCAGCCCCTCTTACCACATGATGAACACTGAAGCTTTCTTT.